This TCR beta chain comes out of a study of blood T cell repertoires in COVID-19. The assay was immunoSEQ multiplex PCR, and TCRdb's table has in-frame clones only and misses some. The sample includes about 300,000 clones, more than 85% of them seen just once. The CDR3 extends over 12 amino acids. The germline V gene encodes CDR1 MGHDK and CDR2 SYGVNS. V lost 3 bases and J 5 bases, leaving 4 bases between the germline ends. This clone was detected only a few times. Enrolled during active infection, Seattle patients were then followed longitudinally. The source is a woman between 25 and 40 years old with COVID-19, enrolled during active disease. The sample comprised peripheral blood. This chain links TRBV25-1 with TRBJ2-2; no reliable D call. The CDR3 nucleotides are TGTGCCAGCAGTGACCCGACCGGGGAGCTGTTTTTT. It is translated as CASSDPTGELFF. Full variable domain (rest looked up from reference TRBV25-1 and TRBJ2-2): EADIYQTPRYLVIGTGKKITLECSQTMGHDKMYWYQQDPGMELHLIHYSYGVNSTEKGDLSSESTVSRIRTEHFPLTLESARPSHTSQYLCASSDPTGELFFGEGSRLTVL.